What follows are 18 T cell receptor beta chains derived from one specimen sequenced in a study of blood T cell repertoires in COVID-19. Sequencing used immunoSEQ multiplex PCR; TCRdb keeps in-frame clones, though not all of them. The table lists about 210,000 clones, about 87% of them singletons. The sample comprised PBMCs or T cells enriched from blood (not recorded which). Receptors were obtained from a man between 18 and 35 years old with acute COVID-19.

The chain joins TRBV6-1 to TRBJ2-7; 9 nucleotides agree with TRBD1. The junction had 5 bases not matched to a gene; V was cut back by 2 bases and J by 3 bases. Germline V gives CDR1 MNHNS, CDR2 SASEGT. CDR3 length: 15 residues. CDR3 protein: CASSERQGDNYEQYF. DNA of the CDR3: TGTGCCAGCAGTGAACGACAGGGGGACAACTACGAGCAGTACTTC.

The chain uses TRBV28 and TRBJ1-2; D is unresolved. This CDR3 is built from 11 residues. Germline CDR1 and CDR2: MDHEN and SYDVKM. V was pared by 3 bases and J by 6 bases, with 5 bases between. The CDR3 coding sequence is TGTGCCAGCAGTTTTGAGGATGGCTACACCTTC. The encoded protein is CASSFEDGYTF.

The gene calls are TRBV6-5 and TRBJ1-2; TRBD1 might be the D (6 bases). Germline V lookup: CDR1 MNHEY, CDR2 SVGAGI. CDR3 length: 13 amino acids. Trimming removed 1 base from V and 5 bases from J, with 8 bases in between. In DNA, the CDR3 is TGTGCCAGCAGTTACTTTACAGGGTATGGCTACACCTTC. Translating gives CASSYFTGYGYTF.

The V call is TRBV30, the J call TRBJ2-1; 9 nucleotides line up with TRBD1. The CDR3 is 14 amino acids. The junction had 9 bases not matched to a gene; V was cut back by 5 bases and J by 7 bases. The germline gives CDR1 GTSNPN, CDR2 SVGIG (reference sequence). Here the CDR3 DNA reads TGTGCCTGGGATGGACAGGGGAAGGGAAATGAGCAGTTCTTC. It encodes CAWDGQGKGNEQFF.

The chain joins TRBV3-1 (or the pseudogene TRBV3-2) to TRBJ2-5; D gene uncertain. This CDR3 is 18 amino acids long. V gave up 1 base and J gave up 0 bases, with 18 bases separating them. CDR1 and CDR2 (germline): LGHDT, YNNKEL (reference sequence). The CDR3 reads CASSQGGAFQKYQETQYF. CDR3 nucleotides: TGTGCCAGCAGCCAAGGAGGAGCTTTCCAGAAGTACCAAGAGACCCAGTACTTC.

The chain employs TRBV27 and TRBJ2-1; possible D gene TRBD1, 5 bases. Trimming removed 6 bases from V and 8 bases from J, with 17 bases in between. This CDR3 is 14 amino acids long. Germline CDR1 and CDR2: MNHEY and SMNVEV (reference sequence). This CDR3 is CASSTYASRDEQFF. Here the CDR3 DNA reads TGTGCCAGCAGCACCTATGCATCCAGGGATGAGCAGTTCTTC.

As to this clone: The sample has other DNA sequences that encode this CDR3 too. The chain has TRBV30 and TRBJ2-2, with D uncertain. The CDR3 is 12 residues long. Germline V CDR1 and CDR2: GTSNPN, SVGIG (reference sequence). V lost 3 bases to trimming and J lost 0 bases, with 2 bases between them. CDR3 sequence: CAWSSNTGELFF. The CDR3 nucleotides are TGTGCCTGGAGCTCGAACACCGGGGAGCTGTTTTTT.

In its sample, this clone was seen once. The chain is built from TRBV29-1 and TRBJ1-2; 10 bases are shared with TRBD1. The germline CDR1 and CDR2 sequences are SQVTM and ANQGSEA. V lost 6 bases and J lost 0; bases outside the gene matches: 4. The CDR3 spans 14 residues. The CDR3 DNA reads as TGCAGCGTCCAAGACAGGGGGCCTAACTATGGCTACACCTTC. Translation: CSVQDRGPNYGYTF.

The V call is TRBV6-4, the J call TRBJ1-1, with D uncertain. Trimming stripped 4 bases from V and 6 bases from J, with 12 bases between. CDR3 length: 13 residues. Germline V gives CDR1 MRHNA, CDR2 SNTAGT. In DNA, the CDR3 is TGTGCCAGCAGTGCTGATCTTGACTCTGAAGCTTTCTTT. Translation: CASSADLDSEAFF.

The rearrangement links TRBV13 to TRBJ1-2; 7 bases are shared with TRBD1. V shed 4 bases and J 6 bases; nucleotides not matched to a gene: 11. Germline CDR1 reads PRHDT; CDR2 reads FYEKMQ (reference sequence). The CDR3 runs 15 residues. CDR3 nucleotides: TGTGCCAGCAGCTCCCCTGCCCGGACAGGCGATGGCTACACCTTC. This encodes CASSSPARTGDGYTF. The entire variable domain, with the rest obtained from reference TRBV13 and TRBJ1-2, is as follows: AAGVIQSPRHLIKEKRETATLKCYPIPRHDTVYWYQQGPGQDPQFLISFYEKMQSDKGSIPDRFSAQQFSDYHSELNMSSLELGDSALYFCASSSPARTGDGYTFGSGTRLTVV.

This rearrangement joins TRBV27 to TRBJ1-1, with D uncertain. Trimming cost V 8 bases and J 3 bases, with 4 bases left between them. CDR3 length: 10 residues. The germline V gene has CDR1 MNHEY and CDR2 SMNVEV (reference sequence). The CDR3 protein is CASEDTEAFF. The CDR3 DNA is TGTGCCAGCGAGGACACTGAAGCTTTCTTT.

Remarks on this clone: An end of the junction does not agree with germline; a read error may underlie this. The V call is TRBV4-1, the J call TRBJ2-7, with D maybe TRBD2 (7 bases). The CDR3 length is 14 residues. Germline CDR1 reads MGHRA; CDR2 reads YSYEKL. The CDR3 protein is CASSQQGKAGILRF. Written as DNA, the CDR3 is TGCGCCAGCAGCCAACAGGGGAAAGCGGGGATCCTACGCTTC.

The chain carries TRBV7-2 and TRBJ2-1; the match to TRBD1 covers 10 bases. CDR1 SGHTA and CDR2 FQGNSA come from the germline V gene. After removal of 5 bases from V and 9 bases from J, the junction contained 4 bases not matched to a gene. The length of the CDR3 is 13 residues. CDR3 sequence (DNA): TGTGCCAGCAGCCGGGACAGGGGTGGTGAGCAGTTCTTC. It yields the protein CASSRDRGGEQFF. The complete variable domain, with remaining parts taken from reference TRBV7-2 and TRBJ2-1, reads GAGVSQSPSNKVTEKGKDVELRCDPISGHTALYWYRQSLGQGLEFLIYFQGNSAPDKSGLPSDRFSAERTGGSVSTLTIQRTQQEDSAVYLCASSRDRGGEQFFGPGTRLTVL.

J is TRBJ1-2 and V is TRBV30; TRBD1 aligns across 8 bases. This CDR3 has 13 amino acids. CDR1 GTSNPN and CDR2 SVGIG come from the germline V gene (reference sequence). V trimming: 3 bases; J trimming: 6 bases; junction bases outside the gene matches: 6. The CDR3 DNA sequence: TGTGCCTGGAGGGACAGGGCTACGCATGGCTACACCTTC. This codes for CAWRDRATHGYTF.

The chain joins TRBV2 to TRBJ2-3, with 10 bases lining up with TRBD2. The CDR3 extends over 16 amino acids. Trimming cost V 6 bases and J 6 bases; bases outside gene matches: 12. From germline, CDR1 is SNHLY and CDR2 FYNNEI. Written as DNA, the CDR3 is TGTGCCAGCAGCGAAAGTCCTAGCGGGAGAGGCGATACGCAGTATTTT. Its translation: CASSESPSGRGDTQYF.

The genes are TRBV5-1 and TRBJ2-3; D is possibly TRBD2 (6 bases). The V and J ends lost 3 bases and 0 bases respectively, with 14 bases between them. The germline CDR1 and CDR2 sequences are SGHRS and YFSETQ. The CDR3 contains 16 residues. The CDR3 here is CASSWGGRTSTDTQYF. As DNA, the CDR3 is TGCGCCAGCAGCTGGGGAGGTAGAACGAGCACAGATACGCAGTATTTT. Full variable domain (remainder filled in from reference TRBV5-1 and TRBJ2-3): KAGVTQTPRYLIKTRGQQVTLSCSPISGHRSVSWYQQTPGQGLQFLFEYFSETQRNKGNFPGRFSGRQFSNSRSEMNVSTLELGDSALYLCASSWGGRTSTDTQYFGPGTRLTVL.

The chain employs TRBV2 and TRBJ2-1; 7 bases fit TRBD1. Per the germline V gene, CDR1 is SNHLY and CDR2 is FYNNEI. V lost 6 bases, J lost 3 bases, and 5 bases stayed unmatched. The CDR3 sequence is 14 residues long. The CDR3 DNA reads TGTGCCAGCAGCCGGGACAGCCTCTACAATGAGCAGTTCTTC. Protein product: CASSRDSLYNEQFF.

The rearrangement uses TRBV24-1 and TRBJ1-2; unclear D gene. Germline CDR1 is KGHDR and CDR2 is SFDVKD. V dropped 3 bases and J dropped 2 bases, with 9 bases sitting between them. CDR3 length equals 14 residues. The CDR3, as DNA: TGTGCCACCAGTGATACACAGCGGAACTATGGCTACACCTTC. Translated, it gives CATSDTQRNYGYTF.